This T cell receptor (beta chain) came from a study of blood T cells in healthy people across ages. The germline V and J ends were trimmed by 3 bases and 3 bases, with 16 bases remaining between them. The CDR3 length is 15 residues. Germline lookup yields CDR1 SGHDT and CDR2 YYEEEE. Alongside a J-beta primer mix, a sample-barcoded 5' primer served in a second PCR lasting 7 to 11 cycles. TCRdb reprocessed the 5' RACE reads via MiXCR and lists one record per CDR3 protein. The sample has over 1,500,000 distinct CDR3 sequences, approximately 50% seen once; the top ten hold less than 2.5%. Sequenced input: blood. The source is a woman aged 40 to 49 in good health. The chain joins TRBV5-6 to TRBJ2-7; tentative D call: TRBD1 (6 bases). The CDR3 loop is CASSSDGTSDYEQYF. CDR3 nucleotide sequence: TGTGCCAGCAGCTCAGACGGGACATCGGACTACGAGCAGTACTTC.